The clone carrying this T cell receptor beta chain was counted only a few times. These data belong to a study of early T cells in non-severe SARS-CoV-2 infection. Via MiXCR, TCRdb re-called the 5' RACE reads, giving one row per CDR3 protein. The sample carries some 50,000 distinct CDR3 sequences, around 9.1% recorded once. This CDR3 is 11 amino acids long. Per germline, CDR1 DFQATT and CDR2 SNEGSKA (reference sequence). V was pared by 7 bases and J by 4 bases, with 5 bases between. Sequencing was performed on whole blood. This clonotype was sampled from an adult who was a healthcare worker with PCR-confirmed SARS-CoV-2 infection or an uninfected control (not recorded which). This sequence joins TRBV20-1 and TRBJ1-6; D is unresolved. The CDR3 nucleotides are TGCAGTGTACAGTATAATTCACCCCTCCACTTT. Protein: CSVQYNSPLHF.